This TCR beta chain derives from a study of neoadjuvant anti-PD-1 for oral cavity cancer. Overall study: Around day 43, patients without progression received a fourth nivolumab dose before surgery.

Regarding the study as a whole: After neoadjuvant nivolumab, PBMC T cell clonality was significantly higher in non-responders than responders. Treg/Th17 ratio rose with pretreatment blood and fell with post-treatment tumor TCRbeta clonality.

This CDR3 spans 17 amino acids. The germline V gene encodes CDR1 SGHVS and CDR2 FQNEAQ. Trimming stripped 5 bases from V and 0 bases from J, with 17 bases between. Produced via immunoSEQ multiplex PCR; TCRdb's table is partial and in-frame only. The table records about 16,000 clones, nearly 70% of them present only once. To note about this clone: Its antigen is not known.

Patients were newly diagnosed with stage II-IVA oral cavity squamous cell carcinoma without prior systemic or radiation treatment. The receptor was isolated from a person aged 40 to 85 with oral cavity squamous cell carcinoma. Here the sequenced sample was PBMCs, taken before nivolumab (anti-PD-1) treatment. V gene TRBV7-8 combines with J gene TRBJ2-4; D uncertain. The DNA of the CDR3 is TGTGCCAGCAGCCCTGGCCAGGTAGTCCTAGCCAAAAACATTCAGTACTTC. Translated, it gives CASSPGQVVLAKNIQYF.